This T cell receptor beta chain emerged from a study of blood T cell repertoires in COVID-19. The assay was immunoSEQ multiplex PCR, and TCRdb's table has in-frame clones only and misses some. The table has 140,000 to 150,000 clones, about 85% seen once. Study members were between roughly 18 and 100 years old and lived in approximately 25 US regions. Each participant's cohort was designated according to participant-reported clinical history. This TCR was recovered from a middle-aged woman who had been exposed to COVID-19. Sequenced: PBMCs or T cells enriched from blood (not recorded which).

This chain's CDR3 is CASSPLGGTNEKLFF. CDR3 DNA: TGTGCCAGCTCACCCCTCGGAGGGACTAATGAAAAACTGTTTTTT. J is TRBJ1-4 and V is TRBV18, with D unresolved. With 3 bases removed from V and 2 bases from J, the gap between germline ends came to 10 bases. The CDR3 has 15 residues. CDR1 and CDR2 from the germline V gene are KGHSH and LQKENI.